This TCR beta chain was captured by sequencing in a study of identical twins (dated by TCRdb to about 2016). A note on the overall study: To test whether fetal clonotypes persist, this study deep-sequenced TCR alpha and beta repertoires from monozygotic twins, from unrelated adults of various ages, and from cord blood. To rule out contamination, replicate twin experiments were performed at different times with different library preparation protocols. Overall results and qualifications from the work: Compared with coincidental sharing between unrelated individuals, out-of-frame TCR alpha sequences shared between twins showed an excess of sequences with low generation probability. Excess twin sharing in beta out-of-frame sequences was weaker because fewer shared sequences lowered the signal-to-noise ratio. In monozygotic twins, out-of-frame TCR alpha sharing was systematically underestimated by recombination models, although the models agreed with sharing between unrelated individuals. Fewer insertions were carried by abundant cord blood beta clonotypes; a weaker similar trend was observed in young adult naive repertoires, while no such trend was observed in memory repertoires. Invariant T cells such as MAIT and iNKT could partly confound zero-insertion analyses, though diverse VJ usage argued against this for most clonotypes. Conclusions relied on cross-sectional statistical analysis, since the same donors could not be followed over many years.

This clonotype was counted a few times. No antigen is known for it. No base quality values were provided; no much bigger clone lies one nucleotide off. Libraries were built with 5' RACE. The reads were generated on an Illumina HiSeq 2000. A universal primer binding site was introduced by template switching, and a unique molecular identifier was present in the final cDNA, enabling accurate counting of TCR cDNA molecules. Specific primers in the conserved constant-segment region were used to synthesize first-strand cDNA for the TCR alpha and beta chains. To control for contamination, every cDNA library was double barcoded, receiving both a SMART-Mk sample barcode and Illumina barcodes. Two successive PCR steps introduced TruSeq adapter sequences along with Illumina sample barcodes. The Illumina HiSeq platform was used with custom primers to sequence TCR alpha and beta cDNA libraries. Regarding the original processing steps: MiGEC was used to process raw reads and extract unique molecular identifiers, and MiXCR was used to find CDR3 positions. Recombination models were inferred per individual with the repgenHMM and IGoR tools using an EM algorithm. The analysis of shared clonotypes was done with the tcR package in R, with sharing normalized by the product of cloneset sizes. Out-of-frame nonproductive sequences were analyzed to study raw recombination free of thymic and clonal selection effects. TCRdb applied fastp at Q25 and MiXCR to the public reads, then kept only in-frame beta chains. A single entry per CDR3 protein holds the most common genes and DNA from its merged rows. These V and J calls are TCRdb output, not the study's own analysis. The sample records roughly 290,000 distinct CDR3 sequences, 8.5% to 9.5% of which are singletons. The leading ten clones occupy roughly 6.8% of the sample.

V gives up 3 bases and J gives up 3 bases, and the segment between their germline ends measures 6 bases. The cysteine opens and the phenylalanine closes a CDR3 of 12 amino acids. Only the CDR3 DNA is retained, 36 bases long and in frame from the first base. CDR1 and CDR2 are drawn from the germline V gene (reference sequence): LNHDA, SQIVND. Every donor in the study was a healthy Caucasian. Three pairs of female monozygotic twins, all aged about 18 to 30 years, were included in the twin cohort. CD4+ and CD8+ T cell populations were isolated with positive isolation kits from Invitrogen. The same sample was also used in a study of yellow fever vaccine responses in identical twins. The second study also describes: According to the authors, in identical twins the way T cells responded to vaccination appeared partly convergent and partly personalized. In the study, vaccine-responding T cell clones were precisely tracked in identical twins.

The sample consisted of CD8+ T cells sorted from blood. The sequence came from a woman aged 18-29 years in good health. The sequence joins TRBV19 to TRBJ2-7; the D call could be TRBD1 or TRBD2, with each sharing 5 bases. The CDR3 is CASSIGGYEQYF. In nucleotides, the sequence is TGTGCCAGTAGTATTGGGGGCTACGAGCAGTACTTC. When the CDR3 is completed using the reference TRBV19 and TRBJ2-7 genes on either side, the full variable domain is DGGITQSPKYLFRKEGQNVTLSCEQNLNHDAMYWYRQDPGQGLRLIYYSQIVNDFQKGDIAEGYSVSREKKESFPLTVTSAQKNPTAFYLCASSIGGYEQYFGPGTRLTVT.